This T cell receptor beta chain is from a study of T-cell memory formation after mild COVID-19 (dated by TCRdb to the early 2020s). About the investigation overall: Most TCR sequence clusters were specific to one of the two donors. The cohort comprised two young, previously healthy adult volunteers, one female and one male. In a couple of donors, T-cell clones that expanded and contracted after mild COVID-19 were tracked by sequencing TCRalpha and TCRbeta repertoires over time. General conclusions and limits of the study: Some responding clones were found in pre-infection memory, which suggests that pre-existing cross-reactive memory T cells took part in the SARS-CoV-2 response. Contracting CD4+ clones appeared mostly in the CM and EM memory subsets, whereas CD8+ clones were enriched in EMRA. SARS-CoV-2 specificity of the second-wave clones peaking on day 37 was not confirmed. Only two mild cases were covered by the study, and larger cohorts that include severe cases with pre-infection samples were considered necessary. Clones that contracted from day 15 to 85 showed balanced CD4/CD8 phenotypes, whereas a second wave of clones that expanded from day 15 to 37 leaned towards CD4+.

Ficoll-Paque density gradient centrifugation was used to isolate PBMCs. This sample was sequenced with an Illumina NovaSeq 6000. TCRalpha and TCRbeta cDNA libraries were built by 5'RACE with constant-segment primers, adding sample barcodes and unique molecular identifiers. Trizol reagent was used to extract RNA from every sample. Amplification of the libraries took two PCR steps, and the second step added a second sample barcode plus Illumina TruSeq adapters. The libraries were sequenced on an Illumina NovaSeq using 2 x 150 bp paired-end reads. Regarding the original processing steps: Demultiplexing of reads and collapsing into UMI-guided consensus sequences were performed with migec v1.2.7. Using mixcr v2.1.11, the UMI consensuses were aligned to TRA and TRB V and J templates and assembled into clonotypes. Clonotypes were classified as expanded or contracted when called significant by both edgeR and NoisET, with noise models trained on biological replicates. For edgeR calls, a false discovery rate-adjusted p below 0.01 and a log2 fold-change threshold of 1 were applied. PCA with hierarchical clustering of max-normalized trajectories of the 1000 most abundant clonotypes was used as exploratory dynamics analysis. Separately sequenced CD4+ and CD8+ repertoires were used to assign a CD4 or CD8 phenotype to each responding clone. TCRdb reworked the public reads: Q25 trimming with fastp, MiXCR clone assembly, productive beta chains retained. When rows share a CDR3 protein, they turn into one entry using the most common DNA and genes. These V and J calls rely on TCRdb rather than the paper's analysis. Present in this sample are over 500,000 distinct CDR3 sequences, roughly 17% of which were seen just once. In total, the top ten clones hold about 7.5% of the sample.

According to the germline V gene, CDR1 reads MGHRA and CDR2 reads YSYEKL. The CDR3 goes from the cysteine to the phenylalanine over 18 residues. Just CDR3 DNA is preserved here, 54 bases in frame from base 1. Clipping removes 1 base from V and 0 bases from J, with 9 as the unmatched junction base count. This clonotype was detected a few times. Which antigen it targets is not known. No qualities accompany the bases; no much larger clone lies one base away. This clonotype originated in an adult woman who had mild COVID-19 (a few samples of this study predate the infection). The sample titles of this study are shuffled in the database, so cell type and time point are left out; the donor was told from shared clones. The V and J genes are TRBV4-1 and TRBJ2-1, and 7 junctional nucleotides match TRBD1. Sequenced: PBMCs or a T cell subset sorted from them (not recorded which). The DNA reads as follows: TGCGCCAGCAGCCAAGTTTTGGGTCCAGGGGGCTCCTACAATGAGCAGTTCTTC. Its translation reads: CASSQVLGPGGSYNEQFF.